Sequencing of this TCR beta chain was carried out in a study of spatial heterogeneity in lung cancer. Points from the study as a whole: How many expanded intratumoral alpha and beta TCRs were present tracked the tumor mutation count, which was a count of nonsynonymous mutations.

Regarding time point: sample taken at primary tumor resection. In each case, whole RNA from tumor, nontumor lung or frozen PBMC was sequenced unsorted. TCRdb itself ran the 5' RACE reads through MiXCR, one entry per CDR3 protein. Of approximately 10,000 distinct CDR3 sequences in the sample, roughly 5% were seen once. This clonotype was seen repeatedly, ten times or more. Its antigen is unidentified. Germline values: CDR1 MNHEY, CDR2 SVGAGI. The CDR3 totals 15 residues. Trimming cost V 6 bases and J 0 bases; bases outside gene matches: 4. The rearrangement links TRBV6-5 to TRBJ2-2; 7 nucleotides align to TRBD2. The sample here was lung tumor tissue, taken at surgery. The sequence was obtained from a male donor with early-stage non-small cell lung cancer. CDR3 bases: TGTGCCAGCAGCCAAGGGACTACGAACACCGGGGAGCTGTTTTTT. It is translated as CASSQGTTNTGELFF.